This is a list of T cell receptor beta chains from one sample in a study of blood T cell repertoires in COVID-19. Measured with immunoSEQ multiplex PCR; TCRdb has only the in-frame clones, and not every one. The profile shows around 200,000 clones, roughly 80% of them singletons. Material: peripheral blood. The receptors here all came from a woman aged 40 to 49 with active or convalescent COVID-19. The CDR3 runs from the conserved cysteine through the conserved F or W. The order of the fields is D gene, J gene, V gene, CDR3 length, clone size, CDR3 DNA, CDR3 protein. The D gene is left open where the match is weak. Part of the rows lack a size; the others show once, few, many or a class for expanded clones.

TRBD1,TRBJ1-5,TRBV5-1,14,NA,TGCGCCAGCAGCCTGACAGGGTCGGATCAGCCCCAGCATTTT,CASSLTGSDQPQHF
TRBD1,TRBJ2-7,TRBV28,18,NA,TGTGCCAGCAGTTCCGCCCACCGGGACAGGGGCGAAACCACCGAGCAGTACTTC,CASSSAHRDRGETTEQYF
NA,TRBJ1-1,TRBV18,14,NA,TGTGCCAGCTCACCACCGGGTCAGGGCACTGAAGCTTTCTTT,CASSPPGQGTEAFF
TRBD2,TRBJ2-7,TRBV10-3,13,once,TGTGCCACCCTAGCGGGACCTACCTACGAGCAGTACTTC,CATLAGPTYEQYF
TRBD1,TRBJ1-1,TRBV15,16,NA,TGTGCCACCAGCAGAGAGCCCGGGACAGTGAACACTGAAGCTTTCTTT,CATSREPGTVNTEAFF
NA,TRBJ1-5,TRBV7-8,15,few,TGTGCCAGCAGCGAAGGGCGGACAGTACTATCTGCCCAGCATTTT,CASSEGRTVLSAQHF
TRBD1,TRBJ1-2,TRBV30,16,NA,TGTGCCTGGAGTGCTGATGGACAGGGCGTTTTGAGGGGCTACACCTTC,CAWSADGQGVLRGYTF
TRBD1,TRBJ1-3,TRBV28,15,NA,TGTGCCAGCAGTCTAACAGGGGCCGGTGGAAACACCATATATTTT,CASSLTGAGGNTIYF
TRBD1,TRBJ2-3,TRBV5-1,18,NA,TGCGCCAGCAGCTATCCACCTACCCCGGGACAGGGAACAGATACGCAGTATTTT,CASSYPPTPGQGTDTQYF
NA,TRBJ2-3,TRBV10-3,11,NA,TGTGCCATCAGTGACGGGGATACGCAGTATTTT,CAISDGDTQYF
NA,TRBJ2-7,TRBV3-1/TRBV3-2,15,NA,TGTGCCAGCAGCCAACAAGGTAGCGGCGCCTACGAGCAGTACTTC,CASSQQGSGAYEQYF
TRBD1,TRBJ1-6,TRBV11-2,15,NA,TGTGCCAGCAGCCCGGGGACAGGGTCGTCTTCACCCCTCCACTTT,CASSPGTGSSSPLHF
TRBD1,TRBJ1-2,TRBV2,14,NA,TGTGCCAGCAGCGGGACAGGGTCTAACTATGGCTACACCTTC,CASSGTGSNYGYTF
NA,TRBJ1-1,TRBV4-2,16,NA,TGTGCCAGCAGCCAAGCCGAGGACAAGTTGAACACTGAAGCTTTCTTT,CASSQAEDKLNTEAFF
NA,TRBJ2-3,TRBV2,13,NA,TGTGCCAGCAACTCCCTCCAGGCAGATACGCAGTATTTT,CASNSLQADTQYF
NA,TRBJ2-1,TRBV6-5,12,once,TGTGCCAGCAGAAGGGGGGGGAATGAGCAGTTCTTC,CASRRGGNEQFF
NA,TRBJ1-5,TRBV7-8,13,NA,TGTGCCAGCAGCTTAGGCCAGGGACAGCCCCAGCATTTT,CASSLGQGQPQHF
NA,TRBJ2-7,TRBV7-2,14,NA,TGTGCCAGCAGCTTAGCAGCCGGTACCTACGAGCAGTACTTC,CASSLAAGTYEQYF
TRBD2,TRBJ2-1,TRBV7-3,13,NA,TGTGCCAGCAGCTCATCTAGCGGGGGTAGGCAGTTCTTC,CASSSSSGGRQFF
TRBD1,TRBJ2-7,TRBV4-1,17,NA,TGCGCCAGCAGCCAAGTTTTTTCCGGGACAGGGTTCTACGAGCAGTACTTC,CASSQVFSGTGFYEQYF
NA,TRBJ1-1,TRBV2,14,NA,TGTGCCAGCAGTGTTGGAGGCGGGAACACTGAAGCTTTCTTT,CASSVGGGNTEAFF
TRBD2,TRBJ2-3,TRBV6-5,16,NA,TGTGCCAGCAGTTCGCGACGCGGGGGGGGGACAGATACGCAGTATTTT,CASSSRRGGGTDTQYF
TRBD1,TRBJ2-7,TRBV6-6,17,NA,TGTGCCAGCAGTCCGCAGTTTCCGGGACAGGGGGGATACGAGCAGTACTTC,CASSPQFPGQGGYEQYF
NA,TRBJ2-3,TRBV7-9,18,once,TGTGCCAGCAGCCCCGCGCCAGGGCAGGGCCAGTTCACAGATACGCAGTATTTT,CASSPAPGQGQFTDTQYF
NA,TRBJ2-1,TRBV20-1,11,NA,TGCAGTGCTCCAATGTACAATGAGCAGTTCTTC,CSAPMYNEQFF
TRBD1,TRBJ1-5,TRBV6-5,14,NA,TGTGCCAGCAGCAGACAGGGGTACGGTCAGCCCCAGCATTTT,CASSRQGYGQPQHF
TRBD1,TRBJ1-1,TRBV29-1,15,NA,TGCAGCGTTGAGGGGGGTACAGGGGCCGGGACTGAAGCTTTCTTT,CSVEGGTGAGTEAFF
TRBD1,TRBJ2-4,TRBV27,12,NA,TGTGCCAGCAGTCACGGACAGGGGCTTCAGTACTTC,CASSHGQGLQYF
NA,TRBJ1-3,TRBV11-2,16,NA,TGTGCCAGCAGCTTAACCCCACGAGTCTCTGGAAACACCATATATTTT,CASSLTPRVSGNTIYF